This TCR beta chain stems from a study of T-cell memory formation after mild COVID-19. Study outcomes and limitations: In second-wave clones peaking day 37, SARS-CoV-2 specificity remained unconfirmed. A balance of CD4 and CD8 characterized clones contracting day 15 to 85, whereas later expanders leaned CD4+.

The CDR3 spans 16 residues. V lost 1 base to trimming and J lost 3 bases; unmatched junction nucleotides: 6. Germline CDR1 SEHNR, CDR2 FQNEAQ (reference sequence). From the 5' RACE reads, TCRdb called clonotypes with MiXCR, one entry per CDR3 protein. The sample consists of 560,000 or so distinct CDR3 sequences, 15% to 20% of them appearing once. A note on this clonotype: Its antigen is as yet unknown.

The sequence came from an adult woman who had mild COVID-19 (a few samples of this study predate the infection). Cell type and time point are not known. Sequencing used PBMCs or a T cell subset sorted from them (not recorded which). V gene TRBV7-9 combines with J gene TRBJ2-1, with 7 bases aligning to TRBD2. The CDR3 bases are TGTGCCAGCAGCTTAGTAGGGCTAGCGGTCTACAATGAGCAGTTCTTC. As protein: CASSLVGLAVYNEQFF.